These 32 T cell receptor beta chains were sequenced from one sample in a study of T-cell memory formation after mild COVID-19. MiXCR, run by TCRdb on the 5' RACE reads, gives a single entry per CDR3 protein. The table shows 50,000 or so distinct CDR3 sequences, with over 8.5% occurring only once. Sequences were obtained from PBMCs or a T cell subset sorted from them (not recorded which). The receptors originated from an adult woman who had mild COVID-19 (a few samples of this study predate the infection). Cell type and time point are not known.

This CDR3 is CASSPGSGKPQHF. The CDR3 nucleotides read TGTGCCAGCAGTCCAGGGAGTGGGAAGCCCCAGCATTTT. This rearrangement joins TRBV12-3 or TRBV12-4 to TRBJ1-5; possible D gene TRBD1, 5 bases. CDR3 length equals 13 residues. V gave up 5 bases and J gave up 8 bases, with 13 bases separating them.

V is TRBV5-1 and J is TRBJ2-1; no clear D. The CDR3 spans 14 residues. Germline CDR1 reads SGHRS; CDR2 reads YFSETQ. V was trimmed by 0 bases and J by 5 bases, leaving 9 bases between them. The DNA of the CDR3 is TGCGCCAGCAGCTTGGATGGCGGTAACAATGAGCAGTTCTTC. Protein: CASSLDGGNNEQFF.

Only one count was recorded for this clonotype. The V call is TRBV2, the J call TRBJ1-5; D remains ambiguous. Per the germline V gene, CDR1 is SNHLY and CDR2 is FYNNEI. Trimming cost V 6 bases and J 2 bases, with 8 bases left between them. The CDR3 is 13 amino acids. The CDR3 bases are TGTGCCAGCAGACCCATCGGCAATCAGCCCCAGCATTTT. Amino acid sequence: CASRPIGNQPQHF.

This clonotype was seen once. A much larger clone differs from this one at a single base, so this may be a read error. V usage is TRBV12-3 or TRBV12-4 and J usage is TRBJ2-3; D possibly uses TRBD1 or TRBD2 (6 bases each). Trimming took 6 bases from V and 3 from J, leaving 13 bases between them. The CDR3 is 14 amino acids. The CDR3 DNA follows: TGTGCCAGCAGGTCTACAGGGAGGACAGATACGCAGTATTTT. It is translated as CASRSTGRTDTQYF.

This clonotype appeared many times. This chain connects TRBV6-2 or TRBV6-3 to TRBJ2-5; D might be TRBD1 (6 bases). Germline CDR1 reads MNHEY; CDR2 reads SVGEGT. This CDR3 comprises 15 residues. V was pared by 5 bases and J by 3 bases, with 16 bases between. CDR3 in DNA: TGTGCCAGCAGTACCCTAGGGACACCGAAAGAGACCCAGTACTTC. Protein product: CASSTLGTPKETQYF.

This chain joins TRBV4-2 and TRBJ2-2; no definite D call. This CDR3 is built from 13 residues. Trimming removed 5 bases from V and 1 base from J, with 5 bases in between. Germline CDR1 reads LGHNA; CDR2 reads YNFKEQ. The CDR3 sequence is CASSTQNTGELFF. CDR3 in DNA: TGTGCCAGCAGCACCCAGAACACCGGGGAGCTGTTTTTT.

This clonotype was detected ten times or more. This chain connects TRBV20-1 to TRBJ2-3; 7 nucleotides align to TRBD2. Per the germline V gene, CDR1 is DFQATT and CDR2 is SNEGSKA (reference sequence). The ends lost 4 bases at V and 3 bases at J; junction bases unmatched: 10. There are 15 residues in the CDR3. In DNA, the CDR3 is TGCAGTGCTACTCCCGGGACTACGGGGACAGATACGCAGTATTTT. Translated: CSATPGTTGTDTQYF.

This clonotype was detected ten times or more. The chain joins TRBV20-1 to TRBJ2-7; D not resolved. Trimming pared 5 bases from V and 5 bases from J, leaving 13 bases between. Per germline, CDR1 DFQATT and CDR2 SNEGSKA (reference sequence). The CDR3 is 12 amino acids. CDR3 protein: CSAAVRLNEQYF. CDR3 bases: TGCAGTGCTGCCGTCCGGCTTAACGAGCAGTACTTC.

This clonotype was seen repeatedly, ten times or more. The chain recombines TRBV29-1 with TRBJ1-1; tentatively, D is TRBD1 (5 bases). The CDR3 is made up of 13 amino acids. Looked up from germline, CDR1 is SQVTM and CDR2 is ANQGSEA. Trimming removed 3 bases at V and 5 bases at J, with 13 bases between. The CDR3 spells CSVERGVGTEAFF. CDR3 coding DNA: TGCAGCGTTGAGCGGGGGGTAGGTACTGAAGCTTTCTTT.

This clonotype rates as medium-sized. This chain joins TRBV5-1 and TRBJ2-1; a weak D match, TRBD1 (5 bases). CDR1 is SGHRS, CDR2 YFSETQ, per germline. The CDR3 loop spans 14 amino acids. V dropped 4 bases and J dropped 3 bases, with 11 bases sitting between them. The CDR3 loop is CASSRGADYNEQFF. In DNA, the CDR3 is TGCGCCAGCAGCCGTGGGGCAGACTACAATGAGCAGTTCTTC.

This clonotype was detected ten times or more. The chain links TRBV4-1 to TRBJ2-1; D is undetermined. The CDR3 runs to 13 residues. V was pared by 6 bases and J by 7 bases, with 13 bases between. Per the germline V gene, CDR1 is MGHRA and CDR2 is YSYEKL. The CDR3 DNA sequence: TGCGCCAGCAGTCCCAAGGCGAGGAATGAGCAGTTCTTC. It codes for CASSPKARNEQFF.

The CDR3 coding sequence is TGTGCGTCCCGGGGCCACAGTGGAAACACCATATATTTT. Amino acids: CASRGHSGNTIYF. The J gene is TRBJ1-3, the V gene TRBV7-8, with TRBD1 as a possible D gene (5 bases). The CDR3 length is 13 residues. Germline CDR1 and CDR2: SGHVS and FQNEAQ.

The chain is built from TRBV9 and TRBJ2-5; 8 nucleotides match TRBD2. There are 15 residues in the CDR3. The germline CDR1 and CDR2 sequences are SGDLS and YYNGEE. The trim removed 0 bases at V and 5 bases at J, leaving 6 bases unmatched. The CDR3 DNA follows: TGTGCCAGCAGCGTAGAAGCCTCGGGGGGGGAGACCCAGTACTTC. Translating it yields CASSVEASGGETQYF.

This clonotype was found a few times. This rearrangement joins TRBV7-2 to TRBJ2-7; a possible D gene is TRBD1 (6 bases). The germline CDR1 and CDR2 sequences are SGHTA and FQGNSA. The V and J ends lost 5 bases and 3 bases respectively, with 17 bases between them. The CDR3 is made up of 15 amino acids. The CDR3 nucleotides read TGTGCCAGCAGCCAAAAAAGGACAGAGGTCTACGAGCAGTACTTC. This codes for CASSQKRTEVYEQYF.

This sequence joins TRBV12-3 or TRBV12-4 and TRBJ2-1, with 8 nucleotides matching TRBD2. V was clipped by 3 bases and J by 12 bases; unmatched bases: 10. The CDR3 covers 14 residues. As DNA, the CDR3 is TGTGCCAGCAGTTTCGGCGGACCACGGGGGGGGCAGTTCTTC. Amino acids: CASSFGGPRGGQFF.

The chain combines TRBV7-8 with TRBJ2-3, with D perhaps given as TRBD1 or TRBD2 (6 bases each). Germline CDR1 is SGHVS and CDR2 is FQNEAQ. V lost 3 bases, J lost 7 bases, and 17 bases lay in between. The CDR3 is made up of 15 amino acids. The CDR3 nucleotides are TGTGCCAGCAGCTTCGAGGCGGAGGGGGTGCATACGCAGTATTTT. This encodes CASSFEAEGVHTQYF.

Many counts were recorded for this clonotype. The rearrangement joins TRBV4-3 to TRBJ2-3; no reliable D call. Germline V gene sequence: CDR1 LGHNA, CDR2 YSLEER. Trimming shortened V by 0 bases and J by 4 bases, and 11 bases separated the two germline ends. This CDR3 contains 15 residues. The chain's CDR3 is CASSQDRASPDTQYF. The CDR3 DNA is TGCGCCAGCAGCCAAGATCGGGCCAGCCCAGATACGCAGTATTTT.

This clonotype was counted ten times or more. The gene calls are TRBV5-5 and TRBJ2-1; D uncertain. From germline, CDR1 is SGHKS and CDR2 YYEKEE (reference sequence). The CDR3 loop spans 11 amino acids. V was pared by 2 bases and J by 8 bases, with 5 bases between. The CDR3 here is CASSLEYEQFF. Written as DNA, the CDR3 is TGTGCCAGCAGCTTAGAGTATGAGCAGTTCTTC.

The sample holds many counts of this clonotype. The J gene is TRBJ1-1, the V gene TRBV5-5; D perhaps matches TRBD1 (6 bases). This CDR3 spans 12 amino acids. Trimming left V 4 bases short and J 4 bases short, with 8 bases between. CDR1 is SGHKS, CDR2 YYEKEE, per germline (reference sequence). The CDR3 bases are TGTGCCAGCAGCGCACAGGGCACTGAAGCTTTCTTT. Translating it yields CASSAQGTEAFF.

This rearrangement joins TRBV21-1 to TRBJ2-5; the D call of TRBD1 is as the table states it, not checked on the DNA. TRBV21-1 is listed as a pseudogene. The CDR3 contains 16 residues. The CDR3 DNA reads TGTGCCATCAGCACCCCCGGGACAGGGACCTCTGAGACCCAGTACTTC. Protein: CAISTPGTGTSETQYF.

This clonotype showed up many times. The V gene is TRBV19, the J gene TRBJ2-1; D may be TRBD1 (6 bases). This CDR3 is built from 16 residues. Germline lookup yields CDR1 LNHDA and CDR2 SQIVND (reference sequence). Trimming shortened V by 10 bases and J by 0 bases, and 19 bases separated the two germline ends. The CDR3: CATADRVTPSYNEQFF. The CDR3 nucleotides read TGTGCCACTGCGGACAGAGTCACACCCTCCTACAATGAGCAGTTCTTC.

The chain is built from TRBV29-1 and TRBJ1-3; 8 nucleotides line up with TRBD1. V was clipped by 6 bases and J by 0 bases; unmatched bases: 7. The CDR3 length is 15 residues. Germline V gives CDR1 SQVTM, CDR2 ANQGSEA. As DNA, the CDR3 is TGCAGCGTCCTACAGGGGGTATCCTCTGGAAACACCATATATTTT. Amino acids: CSVLQGVSSGNTIYF.

This clonotype has a handful of counts. The V gene is TRBV19, the J gene TRBJ2-1; D may match TRBD1 or TRBD2 (5 bases each). V shed 4 bases and J shed 6 bases, with 13 bases lying between them. CDR1 and CDR2 (germline): LNHDA, SQIVND (reference sequence). This CDR3 spans 14 amino acids. The CDR3 is CASSKRGRGNEQFF. The CDR3 region has the DNA TGTGCCAGTAGTAAAAGGGGACGGGGCAATGAGCAGTTCTTC. The entire variable domain, with the rest obtained from reference TRBV19 and TRBJ2-1, is as follows: DGGITQSPKYLFRKEGQNVTLSCEQNLNHDAMYWYRQDPGQGLRLIYYSQIVNDFQKGDIAEGYSVSREKKESFPLTVTSAQKNPTAFYLCASSKRGRGNEQFFGPGTRLTVL.

This rearrangement joins TRBV7-2 to TRBJ2-7; 8 nucleotides align to TRBD2. Trimming took 4 bases from V and 2 from J; bases not matched to a gene: 7. Looked up from germline, CDR1 is SGHTA and CDR2 is FQGNSA. The CDR3 runs 15 residues. For the CDR3, the DNA is TGTGCCAGCAGCTCGGGGACTAGTTTCCCCTACGAGCAGTACTTC. This sequence encodes CASSSGTSFPYEQYF.

V and J are TRBV5-1 and TRBJ2-3; 8 nucleotides align to TRBD1. After removal of 0 bases from V and 3 bases from J, the junction contained 6 bases not matched to a gene. CDR1 and CDR2 (germline): SGHRS, YFSETQ. The CDR3 extends over 16 amino acids. The CDR3 bases are TGCGCCAGCAGCTTGGGCAGGGGGCTTTGGACAGATACGCAGTATTTT. It encodes CASSLGRGLWTDTQYF.

This clonotype was detected a few times. V and J are TRBV7-3 and TRBJ2-1; D is possibly TRBD1 or TRBD2 (5 bases each). The length of the CDR3 is 17 residues. Trimming pared 1 base from V and 0 bases from J, leaving 13 bases between. Germline values: CDR1 SGHTA, CDR2 FQGTGA. CDR3 DNA: TGTGCCAGCAGCTTAATAGGGGACCCTTCCTCCTACAATGAGCAGTTCTTC. Encoded protein: CASSLIGDPSSYNEQFF. The whole variable domain, filled in from reference TRBV7-3 and TRBJ2-1, reads GAGVSQTPSNKVTEKGKYVELRCDPISGHTALYWYRQSLGQGPEFLIYFQGTGAADDSGLPNDRFFAVRPEGSVSTLKIQRTERGDSAVYLCASSLIGDPSSYNEQFFGPGTRLTVL.

This clonotype showed up many times. The V gene is TRBV20-1, the J gene TRBJ2-7; TRBD1 is a possible D gene (6 bases). The CDR3 contains 12 residues. CDR1 and CDR2 (germline): DFQATT, SNEGSKA (reference sequence). V was pared by 3 bases and J by 1 base, with 7 bases between. The CDR3 is CSASQGSYEQYF. The CDR3 region has the DNA TGCAGTGCTAGTCAGGGGTCCTACGAGCAGTACTTC.

This clonotype was counted many times. The V gene is TRBV7-3, the J gene TRBJ2-7; the D is unclear. The CDR3 is 13 residues long. CDR1 SGHTA and CDR2 FQGTGA come from the germline V gene. Trimming cost V 5 bases and J 1 base, with 9 bases left between them. The CDR3 sequence: CASSPAPSYEQYF. Here the CDR3 DNA reads TGTGCCAGCAGCCCAGCTCCTTCCTACGAGCAGTACTTC. Supplemented by reference TRBV7-3 and TRBJ2-7, the full variable domain reads GAGVSQTPSNKVTEKGKYVELRCDPISGHTALYWYRQSLGQGPEFLIYFQGTGAADDSGLPNDRFFAVRPEGSVSTLKIQRTERGDSAVYLCASSPAPSYEQYFGPGTRLTVT.

CDR3 in amino acids: CASSGGLAGGPYEQYF. CDR3 bases: TGCGCCAGCAGCGGGGGACTAGCGGGAGGGCCTTACGAGCAGTACTTC. The chain carries TRBV5-1 and TRBJ2-7, with 16 nucleotides matching TRBD2. Germline V lookup: CDR1 SGHRS, CDR2 YFSETQ. V lost 4 bases, J lost 4 bases, and 5 bases stayed unmatched. CDR3 length equals 16 residues. The full variable domain, rest sourced from reference TRBV5-1 and TRBJ2-7, is KAGVTQTPRYLIKTRGQQVTLSCSPISGHRSVSWYQQTPGQGLQFLFEYFSETQRNKGNFPGRFSGRQFSNSRSEMNVSTLELGDSALYLCASSGGLAGGPYEQYFGPGTRLTVT.

The gene calls are TRBV27 and TRBJ2-3; possible D gene TRBD1, 6 bases. The CDR3 is 16 amino acids. Germline V gene data show CDR1 as MNHEY and CDR2 as SMNVEV (reference sequence). Between the trimmed V and J ends, which lost 6 bases and 0 bases, there was a span of 16 bases. The CDR3 bases are TGTGCCAGCAGGCGGAACAGGGCCTTTAGCACAGATACGCAGTATTTT. The encoded protein is CASRRNRAFSTDTQYF.

V gene TRBV19 combines with J gene TRBJ2-1, with D uncertain. Trimming removed 0 bases from V and 6 bases from J, with 12 bases in between. The CDR3 is made up of 15 amino acids. Germline lookup yields CDR1 LNHDA and CDR2 SQIVND (reference sequence). CDR3 in amino acids: CASSIDRYSFNEQFF. CDR3 nucleotide sequence: TGTGCCAGTAGTATAGATCGTTACAGTTTCAATGAGCAGTTCTTC.

This clonotype was seen only once. The chain combines TRBV18 with TRBJ2-7; weak D call: TRBD2 (6 bases). The CDR3 has 13 residues. Germline lookup yields CDR1 KGHSH and CDR2 LQKENI. V shed 5 bases and J shed 5 bases, with 13 bases lying between them. The DNA of the CDR3 is TGTGCCAGCTCAGGAGGGAGCGGTAACGAGCAGTACTTC. Protein sequence: CASSGGSGNEQYF.